The next 21 T cell receptor beta chains were all read from a single sample in a study of blood T cell repertoires in COVID-19 (dated by TCRdb to between 2020 and 2021). Receptor libraries were prepared by the immunoSEQ multiplex PCR assay. The source is immuneACCESS, and TCRdb retained only in-frame sequences with V and J called. Part of the clones is not carried over; for the studies checked, unresolved V genes explain less than half of this, and the remainder is unexplained. The sample table records 55,000 or so clones; approximately 90% of these occur just once. The ten largest clones take up more than 6% of the sample. The sample taken for sequencing was peripheral blood. These receptor sequences come from a woman aged 60-75 years with COVID-19, enrolled during active disease.

The chain joins TRBV2 to TRBJ1-2; a possible D gene is TRBD1 (5 bases). V was shortened by 7 bases and J by 4 bases, with 22 bases between the two germline ends. This CDR3 spans 16 amino acids. Germline assignment: CDR1 SNHLY and CDR2 FYNNEI. CDR3 sequence reads: CASNLVQTVVLYGYTF. The CDR3 DNA reads as TGTGCCAGCAATTTGGTTCAGACAGTGGTCCTCTATGGCTACACCTTC.

This chain connects TRBV12-5 to TRBJ1-5, with D unresolved. The length of the CDR3 is 16 residues. Trimming took off 3 bases at V and 4 bases at J, with 16 bases between the two ends. Germline CDR1 LGHNT, CDR2 FRNRAP. This CDR3 reads CASGFGRTGINQPQHF. For the CDR3, the DNA is TGTGCTAGTGGTTTCGGACGGACCGGGATTAATCAGCCCCAGCATTTT.

This chain uses TRBV7-2 with TRBJ2-7; maybe TRBD2 (5 bases). V lost 3 bases and J 6 bases, leaving 18 bases between the germline ends. Germline V lookup: CDR1 SGHTA, CDR2 FQGNSA. This CDR3 spans 15 amino acids. CDR3 sequence reads: CASSFVGRGLREQYF. The CDR3 bases are TGTGCCAGCAGCTTTGTCGGACGGGGTTTGCGCGAGCAGTACTTC.

This chain connects TRBV30 to TRBJ1-3; unclear D gene. V was clipped by 5 bases and J by 4 bases, with 9 bases between them. The CDR3 loop spans 12 amino acids. Per the germline V gene, CDR1 is GTSNPN and CDR2 is SVGIG (reference sequence). The CDR3 DNA follows: TGTGCCTGGGGGAGAGGGGGAAACACCATATATTTT. Translation: CAWGRGGNTIYF.

CDR3 sequence reads: CASSAQSYNSPLHF. CDR3 DNA: TGTGCCAGCAGCGCACAGAGTTATAATTCACCCCTCCACTTT. The rearrangement links TRBV9 to TRBJ1-6, with D hard to call. Germline V gene data show CDR1 as SGDLS and CDR2 as YYNGEE. V gave up 3 bases and J gave up 4 bases, with 8 bases separating them. The length of the CDR3 is 14 residues.

The chain uses TRBV7-9 and TRBJ2-1; TRBD2 matches 7 bases. This CDR3 is built from 16 residues. Trimming cost V 1 base and J 9 bases; bases outside gene matches: 12. The V gene's germline CDR1 is SEHNR and CDR2 FQNEAQ (reference sequence). The CDR3 nucleotides read TGTGCCAGCAGCTTAGTGGGCGGGAGTTTCCCCGCTGAGCAGTTCTTC. It codes for CASSLVGGSFPAEQFF.

There are a few counts of this clone. The CDR3 sequence is CASSSPGESKYGYTF. The DNA for the CDR3 is TGTGCCAGCAGTTCTCCGGGGGAATCAAAGTATGGCTACACCTTC. V is TRBV28 and J is TRBJ1-2; maybe TRBD1 (5 bases). The V end lost 4 bases, the J end lost 5 bases, and 17 bases lay between the germline ends. This CDR3 has 15 residues. From germline, CDR1 is MDHEN and CDR2 SYDVKM.

This clone was counted a single time. The chain couples TRBV11-2 to TRBJ1-3; D perhaps matches TRBD1 (6 bases). The CDR3 runs to 14 residues. Trimming removed 4 bases from V and 4 bases from J, with 11 bases in between. Per germline, CDR1 SGHAT and CDR2 FQNNGV. The chain's CDR3 is CASSWGRSGNTIYF. The CDR3 DNA follows: TGTGCCAGCAGCTGGGGGCGGTCGGGAAACACCATATATTTT.

The rearrangement uses TRBV28 and TRBJ1-4; D is unclear. Trimming removed 1 base from V and 9 bases from J, with 6 bases in between. The CDR3 consists of 12 residues. CDR1 MDHEN and CDR2 SYDVKM come from the germline V gene. CDR3 protein: CASSLSGKKLFF. As DNA, the CDR3 is TGTGCCAGCAGTTTATCGGGTAAAAAACTGTTTTTT.

This chain joins TRBV7-9 and TRBJ2-1, with 12 bases matching TRBD2. There are 17 residues in the CDR3. Germline CDR1 SEHNR, CDR2 FQNEAQ (reference sequence). V was clipped by 4 bases and J by 6 bases; unmatched bases: 10. CDR3 loop: CASSSSFLAGGPNEQFF. Written as DNA, the CDR3 is TGTGCCAGCAGCTCCTCGTTCCTAGCGGGAGGGCCCAATGAGCAGTTCTTC.

This clone occurred once. J is TRBJ2-2 and V is TRBV2, with 9 bases aligning to TRBD2. The J segment lost 0 bases and the V segment lost 6 bases, leaving 8 bases of the junction unmatched. CDR3 length: 17 residues. The V gene's germline CDR1 is SNHLY and CDR2 FYNNEI. Here the CDR3 DNA reads TGTGCCAGCAGGGAATTTAGCGGGAGTACGAACACCGGGGAGCTGTTTTTT. Its protein is CASREFSGSTNTGELFF. The whole variable domain, remainder taken from reference TRBV2 and TRBJ2-2, is EPEVTQTPSHQVTQMGQEVILRCVPISNHLYFYWYRQILGQKVEFLVSFYNNEISEKSEIFDDQFSVERPDGSNFTLKIRSTKLEDSAMYFCASREFSGSTNTGELFFGEGSRLTVL.

The V and J genes are TRBV28 and TRBJ2-3, with 10 bases lining up with TRBD1. Losses at the gene ends were 5 bases for V and 6 bases for J; bases not matched to a gene: 14. Per the germline V gene, CDR1 is MDHEN and CDR2 is SYDVKM. This CDR3 has 17 residues. The CDR3 DNA follows: TGTGCCAGCAGTGGGGATACGGGACAGGGGCCCTCTGATACGCAGTATTTT. Protein sequence: CASSGDTGQGPSDTQYF.

The V call is TRBV29-1, the J call TRBJ2-7, with TRBD1 as a possible D gene (6 bases). V lost 3 bases to trimming and J lost 2 bases, with 14 bases between them. The CDR3 has 14 amino acids. CDR1 and CDR2 from the germline V gene are SQVTM and ANQGSEA. CDR3 coding DNA: TGCAGCGTTGACGGCCCAGGGGAAACCTACGAGCAGTACTTC. This sequence encodes CSVDGPGETYEQYF.

This sequence joins TRBV6-1 and TRBJ2-7; 15 bases map to TRBD2. J lost 3 bases, V lost 4 bases, and 4 bases had no gene match. This CDR3 comprises 16 residues. Germline CDR1 is MNHNS and CDR2 is SASEGT. The CDR3 here is CASSGWGLAGGYEQYF. Here the CDR3 DNA reads TGTGCCAGCAGTGGCTGGGGACTAGCGGGAGGCTACGAGCAGTACTTC.

The chain carries TRBV19 and TRBJ2-3, with 14 bases lining up with TRBD2. Trimming at V came to 6 bases and at J to 9 bases, leaving 5 bases not matched to a gene. Germline assignment: CDR1 LNHDA and CDR2 SQIVND (reference sequence). This CDR3 is 14 amino acids long. The CDR3 reads CASRGTSGRKTQYF. DNA for the CDR3: TGTGCCAGTAGAGGGACTAGCGGGAGAAAGACGCAGTATTTT.

The V call is TRBV2, the J call TRBJ1-3; perhaps TRBD1 as D (6 bases). V was shortened by 6 bases and J by 2 bases, with 20 bases between the two germline ends. The CDR3 length is 17 residues. The germline V gene encodes CDR1 SNHLY and CDR2 FYNNEI. The CDR3 spells CASSGGQGFRPGNTIYF. In DNA form, the CDR3 reads TGTGCCAGCAGCGGTGGGCAGGGGTTTCGCCCTGGAAACACCATATATTTT.

The chain recombines TRBV28 with TRBJ1-5; possibly TRBD1 for D (5 bases). The CDR3 extends over 12 amino acids. The V and J ends lost 11 bases and 4 bases respectively, with 12 bases between them. Germline loops: CDR1 MDHEN, CDR2 SYDVKM. CDR3 nucleotide sequence: TGTGCCGGGGCATCAGGGAATCAGCCCCAGCATTTT. Translating it yields CAGASGNQPQHF.

This chain connects TRBV5-8 to TRBJ1-5; D is possibly TRBD1 (5 bases). Germline V gives CDR1 SGHTS, CDR2 YDEGEE. Trimming shortened V by 6 bases and J by 0 bases, and 13 bases separated the two germline ends. There are 15 residues in the CDR3. This chain's CDR3 is CASTAGPYSNQPQHF. In nucleotides, the CDR3 is TGTGCCAGCACCGCGGGACCTTATAGCAATCAGCCCCAGCATTTT.

CDR3 DNA: TGTGCCAGCAGTTTCGTAAACGGTTACCAAGCTTTCTTT. Translated, it gives CASSFVNGYQAFF. The gene calls are TRBV28 and TRBJ1-1; D gene ambiguous. The germline gives CDR1 MDHEN, CDR2 SYDVKM. V lost 3 bases to trimming and J lost 9 bases, with 14 bases between them. The CDR3 totals 13 residues.

Written as DNA, the CDR3 is TGTGCCAGCACCATTCCCCAGGGGTTTGGCTATGGCTACACCTTC. The encoded protein is CASTIPQGFGYGYTF. This chain uses TRBV6-4 with TRBJ1-2; TRBD1 is a possible D gene (6 bases). Germline CDR1 MRHNA, CDR2 SNTAGT. The CDR3 is 15 residues long. The V and J ends lost 7 bases and 4 bases respectively, with 19 bases between them.

The chain joins TRBV19 to TRBJ2-1, with 7 bases fitting TRBD2. This CDR3 has 17 amino acids. The V gene end was trimmed by 3 bases and the J gene end by 6 bases; junction bases not matched to a gene: 14. The V gene's germline CDR1 is LNHDA and CDR2 SQIVND (reference sequence). Here the CDR3 reads CASSIIPGSAGANEQFF. The CDR3 nucleotides are TGTGCCAGTAGTATCATCCCCGGGTCGGCGGGAGCCAATGAGCAGTTCTTC.